The TCR beta chain described here comes from a study of T cells in Graves' hyperthyroidism and ophthalmopathy. TCR beta CDR3 regions were amplified from RNA transcripts. The HTBI set primed first-round TCR CDR3 RT-PCR. TCRdb recomputed calls from the multiplex PCR reads with MiXCR, one row per CDR3 protein. This table holds roughly 350,000 distinct CDR3 sequences, around 13% found once. Fresh 10 ml peripheral blood yielded PBMCs. The CDR3 length is 13 residues. Deletions cut 4 bases from V and 3 bases from J, with 9 bases between. Germline V gene lookup returns CDR1 SNHLY and CDR2 FYNNEI. The table lists this clonotype with many counts.

The source of this sequence is a woman aged 40 to 55 with Graves' ophthalmopathy. The chain is built from TRBV2 and TRBJ2-5; D unresolved. Sequenced: blood. This chain's CDR3 is CASSGSLKETQYF. CDR3 DNA sequence: TGTGCCAGCAGTGGAAGTTTAAAAGAGACCCAGTACTTC.